This T cell receptor (beta chain) was recovered during a study of persistence of HIV-infected CD4 T cells. Note on this clone: Its antigen is not identified.

General study results and limits: Proviral oligoclonality tracked with TCR oligoclonality within the same sorted cells. CMV- and Gag-responding cells had lower TCRbeta richness than CD3/CD28-responding cells.

Anti-CD3/anti-CD28 beads served as a nonspecific positive control stimulus. Responding CD4+ T cells were sorted by upregulation of both CD40 ligand and CD69. For at least 4 years, plasma HIV-1 RNA was undetectable (<50 copies/mL). CD8-depleted PBMCs were stimulated 15 to 20 hours with anti-CD28/CD49d costimulation, CD40-blocking antibody and enfuvirtide. V was pared by 1 base and J by 9 bases, with 7 bases between. Germline values: CDR1 SGHTA, CDR2 FQGNSA. This CDR3 spans 12 amino acids. This was the immunoSEQ version 4 assay in survey mode. Sequenced by immunoSEQ multiplex PCR; TCRdb stores in-frame clones only, minus some. Among about 45,000 clones, 85% to 90% were seen once, and the ten largest hold over 3%.

The material sequenced was CD4+ T cells sorted from PBMCs after roughly 20-hour stimulation, taken from a patient who received antiretroviral therapy. The chain recombines TRBV7-2 with TRBJ1-5, with D unresolved. The receptor comes from an adult woman with HIV who was CMV-seropositive. DNA of the CDR3: TGTGCCAGCAGCTTAGGGCTTGGGCCCCAGCATTTT. Protein: CASSLGLGPQHF.